The 18 T cell receptor beta chains listed next were all sequenced from one sample in a study of blood T cell repertoires in COVID-19. The repertoire was sequenced with immunoSEQ multiplex PCR; TCRdb's copy has only in-frame clones and lacks some. Of approximately 260,000 clones listed, roughly 84% are singletons. Sequencing was done on a sample of peripheral blood. Receptors were obtained from a woman in her thirties or forties with active or convalescent COVID-19.

The J gene is TRBJ2-5, the V gene TRBV18; 9 bases align to TRBD2. From germline, CDR1 is KGHSH and CDR2 LQKENI. The CDR3 is made up of 13 amino acids. Trimming at V came to 2 bases and at J to 5 bases, leaving 0 bases not matched to a gene. This CDR3 reads CASSPGTSETQYF. CDR3 DNA: TGTGCCAGCTCACCAGGGACTAGCGAGACCCAGTACTTC.

The V call is TRBV29-1, the J call TRBJ1-1; tentatively, D is TRBD1 (5 bases). V was clipped by 3 bases and J by 0 bases, with 11 bases between them. This CDR3 has 14 amino acids. Germline CDR1 SQVTM, CDR2 ANQGSEA. CDR3 protein: CSVDQGLVNTEAFF. In DNA, the CDR3 is TGCAGCGTTGATCAGGGATTGGTGAACACTGAAGCTTTCTTT.

The genes are TRBV18 and TRBJ1-1; 8 nucleotides line up with TRBD1. The CDR3 runs 14 residues. Germline V CDR1 and CDR2: KGHSH, LQKENI. The ends lost 6 bases at V and 5 bases at J; junction bases unmatched: 8. The CDR3 DNA sequence: TGTGCCAGCTCGTCGACAGGGGTGGGGACTGAAGCTTTCTTT. Its translation is CASSSTGVGTEAFF.

The chain employs TRBV30 and TRBJ2-2; 8 bases fit TRBD2. Germline V gene sequence: CDR1 GTSNPN, CDR2 SVGIG (reference sequence). CDR3 length: 14 residues. Trimming cost V 5 bases and J 1 base; bases outside gene matches: 3. In nucleotides, the CDR3 is TGTGCCTGGCACGGGGGGGAGAACACCGGGGAGCTGTTTTTT. Translated: CAWHGGENTGELFF.

As concerns this clone: The same CDR3 can be traced to other DNA sequences in this sample. This chain connects TRBV28 to TRBJ1-2; D is ambiguous. Germline loops: CDR1 MDHEN, CDR2 SYDVKM. V gave up 3 bases and J gave up 2 bases, with 7 bases separating them. The CDR3 covers 13 residues. The chain's CDR3 is CASSLSGNYGYTF. DNA for the CDR3: TGTGCCAGCAGTTTGTCCGGGAACTATGGCTACACCTTC.

The chain recombines TRBV28 with TRBJ1-4, with 10 bases lining up with TRBD1. The J segment lost 7 bases and the V segment lost 5 bases, leaving 4 bases of the junction unmatched. The CDR3 has 14 amino acids. Per germline, CDR1 MDHEN and CDR2 SYDVKM. As DNA, the CDR3 is TGTGCCAGCAGTGCCGGGACAGGGGTTGAAAAACTGTTTTTT. The encoded protein is CASSAGTGVEKLFF.

This clone was seen a handful of times. The rearrangement joins TRBV9 to TRBJ2-5; maybe TRBD1 (6 bases). Trimming removed 0 bases from V and 5 bases from J, with 14 bases in between. Germline V CDR1 and CDR2: SGDLS, YYNGEE. This CDR3 is 15 amino acids long. CDR3 nucleotide sequence: TGTGCCAGCAGCGTAGATTCGGGCAGGGGCGAGACCCAGTACTTC. Encoded protein: CASSVDSGRGETQYF.

This clone was seen a few times. This sequence joins TRBV5-1 and TRBJ1-3, with TRBD1 matching over 9 bases. The V segment lost 1 base and the J segment 9 bases; nucleotides outside the gene matches: 8. The CDR3 has 15 amino acids. Germline V gene lookup returns CDR1 SGHRS and CDR2 YFSETQ. The CDR3 loop reads CASSLSGQGRSTIYF. Here the CDR3 DNA reads TGCGCCAGCAGCTTGTCAGGACAGGGGAGGAGCACCATATATTTT.

The CDR3 DNA follows: TGTTCGACCGGGACAGGGGGTTTTGATACGCAGTATTTT. Its translation: CSTGTGGFDTQYF. The genes are TRBV19 and TRBJ2-3; 11 positions match TRBD1. The CDR3 is made up of 13 amino acids. From germline, CDR1 is LNHDA and CDR2 SQIVND (reference sequence).

The chain links TRBV7-9 to TRBJ2-7; 10 positions match TRBD1. Germline V gene data show CDR1 as SEHNR and CDR2 as FQNEAQ (reference sequence). This CDR3 comprises 15 residues. The V segment lost 4 bases and the J segment 6 bases; nucleotides outside the gene matches: 9. DNA of the CDR3: TGTGCCAGCAGCTCGTTCACGACAGGGGGCGGCGAGCAGTACTTC. As protein: CASSSFTTGGGEQYF.

The genes are TRBV15 and TRBJ1-6; 8 bases align to TRBD1. This CDR3 has 14 residues. V shed 5 bases and J 7 bases; nucleotides not matched to a gene: 4. Germline loops: CDR1 LNHNV, CDR2 YYDKDF (reference sequence). In DNA, the CDR3 is TGTGCCACCAGCTTAACAGGGGGAAATTCACCCCTCCACTTT. Amino acids: CATSLTGGNSPLHF.

This chain joins TRBV5-4 and TRBJ2-7; 8 nucleotides agree with TRBD1. The CDR3 runs to 14 residues. V trimming: 4 bases; J trimming: 1 base; junction bases outside the gene matches: 4. CDR1 is SGHNT, CDR2 YYREEE, per germline (reference sequence). The CDR3 protein is CASSRGQASYEQYF. CDR3 bases: TGTGCCAGCAGCCGGGGACAGGCGTCCTACGAGCAGTACTTC. The full variable domain, with the rest looked up from reference TRBV5-4 and TRBJ2-7, is ETGVTQSPTHLIKTRGQQVTLRCSSQSGHNTVSWYQQALGQGPQFIFQYYREEENGRGNFPPRFSGLQFPNYSSELNVNALELDDSALYLCASSRGQASYEQYFGPGTRLTVT.

The genes are TRBV5-1 and TRBJ1-4; tentatively, D is TRBD1 (5 bases). V lost 0 bases and J 6 bases, leaving 12 bases between the germline ends. Germline lookup yields CDR1 SGHRS and CDR2 YFSETQ. The CDR3 is 15 amino acids. The CDR3 is CASSLEGQRDEKLFF. For the CDR3, the DNA is TGCGCCAGCAGCTTGGAAGGACAAAGGGATGAAAAACTGTTTTTT. The full variable domain, in which reference TRBV5-1 and TRBJ1-4 provide the parts outside the CDR3, is KAGVTQTPRYLIKTRGQQVTLSCSPISGHRSVSWYQQTPGQGLQFLFEYFSETQRNKGNFPGRFSGRQFSNSRSEMNVSTLELGDSALYLCASSLEGQRDEKLFFGSGTQLSVL.

The chain links TRBV5-1 to TRBJ1-2; D unresolved. V lost 3 bases and J lost 2, with 11 bases in between. Germline V lookup: CDR1 SGHRS, CDR2 YFSETQ. CDR3 length equals 14 residues. The CDR3 loop reads CASSWPTGNYGYTF. The DNA of the CDR3 is TGCGCCAGCAGCTGGCCCACCGGGAACTATGGCTACACCTTC. The full variable domain, rest sourced from reference TRBV5-1 and TRBJ1-2, is KAGVTQTPRYLIKTRGQQVTLSCSPISGHRSVSWYQQTPGQGLQFLFEYFSETQRNKGNFPGRFSGRQFSNSRSEMNVSTLELGDSALYLCASSWPTGNYGYTFGSGTRLTVV.

The chain uses TRBV19 and TRBJ2-3, with TRBD2 matching 9 bases. The CDR3 runs to 17 residues. Germline V gives CDR1 LNHDA, CDR2 SQIVND (reference sequence). V was pared by 1 base and J by 5 bases, with 10 bases of the junction left unmatched. The CDR3 spells CASSIVLAGGPIDTQYF. In nucleotides, the CDR3 is TGTGCCAGTAGTATAGTTCTGGCGGGGGGGCCGATAGATACGCAGTATTTT.

In its sample, this clone was seen once. Germline and junction disagree at one end, which may indicate a read error. This CDR3 is CAWRRGTGHDF. As DNA, the CDR3 is TGTGCCTGGAGGCGGGGGACAGGCCACGACTTC. The rearrangement joins TRBV30 to TRBJ2-7; weak D call: TRBD1 (8 bases). Germline loops: CDR1 GTSNPN, CDR2 SVGIG (reference sequence). The CDR3 runs to 11 residues.

The rearrangement uses TRBV3-1 (or the pseudogene TRBV3-2) and TRBJ2-5; a possible D gene is TRBD1 (6 bases). Trimming took 2 bases from V and 5 from J, leaving 12 bases between them. CDR1 and CDR2 (germline): LGHDT, YNNKEL (reference sequence). This CDR3 has 14 amino acids. The CDR3 spells CASSQQGIYETQYF. For the CDR3, the DNA is TGTGCCAGCAGCCAACAGGGGATTTACGAGACCCAGTACTTC.

The chain recombines TRBV7-2 with TRBJ1-2; 8 nucleotides line up with TRBD1. The CDR3 has 15 amino acids. Germline lookup yields CDR1 SGHTA and CDR2 FQGNSA. V shed 4 bases and J 8 bases; nucleotides not matched to a gene: 12. The CDR3 sequence is CASSSGQGSLRGYTF. CDR3 nucleotides: TGTGCCAGCAGCTCCGGACAGGGAAGCCTCCGCGGCTACACCTTC.